These T cell receptor beta chains were read from a single sample in a study of T cell responses to AZD1222 COVID-19 vaccine. Profiled with immunoSEQ multiplex PCR; TCRdb holds only in-frame clones, not every one. The data show roughly 70,000 clones, with 70% to 90% seen just once and 1.3% held by the top ten. Sequenced material: peripheral blood, taken 28 days after the second AZD1222 dose. Receptors were obtained from an adult who received the AZD1222 COVID-19 vaccine. Each CDR3 is given with its conserved first and last residue. A D gene is named only where the DNA matches it firmly. Only some rows state a clone size, as once, few, many or a class for expanded clones.

clone size	D gene	V gene	J gene	CDR3 protein	CDR3 DNA
-	-	TRBV19	TRBJ2-2	CASSIDGHQADTGELFF	TGTGCCAGTAGTATAGATGGACACCAGGCGGACACCGGGGAGCTGTTTTTT
-	TRBD2	TRBV3-1/TRBV3-2	TRBJ2-1	CASSLSSGYNEQFF	TGTGCCAGCAGCCTGTCTAGCGGGTACAATGAGCAGTTCTTC
-	-	TRBV7-2	TRBJ2-2	CASSLGGLGTGELFF	TGTGCCAGCAGCTTAGGGGGCTTAGGAACCGGGGAGCTGTTTTTT
-	-	TRBV6-6	TRBJ1-2	CASSQRRGRNYGYTF	TGTGCCAGCAGTCAAAGAAGAGGGAGAAACTATGGCTACACCTTC
few	-	TRBV7-3	TRBJ1-1	CASSLIQNTEAFF	TGTGCCAGCAGCTTAATACAGAACACTGAAGCTTTCTTT
-	-	TRBV7-3	TRBJ1-2	CASSSSGGPNYGYTF	TGTGCCAGCAGCTCCTCCGGTGGTCCTAACTATGGCTACACCTTC
-	TRBD1	TRBV30	TRBJ1-5	CAWNRQGGNQPQHF	TGTGCCTGGAATCGTCAGGGGGGTAATCAGCCCCAGCATTTT
-	-	TRBV29-1	TRBJ2-2	CSAWTPERGGELFF	TGCAGCGCTTGGACTCCTGAACGGGGCGGGGAGCTGTTTTTT
-	-	TRBV18	TRBJ1-5	CASSPVGFNQPQHF	TGTGCCAGCTCACCAGTGGGTTTCAATCAGCCCCAGCATTTT
once	-	TRBV7-3	TRBJ1-1	CASSSSGYYPLMNTEAFF	TGTGCCAGCAGCTCCTCGGGCTACTACCCCCTCATGAACACTGAAGCTTTCTTT
-	-	TRBV9	TRBJ1-3	CASCRGTTGNTIYF	TGTGCCAGTTGTAGGGGGACAACCGGAAACACCATATATTTT
few	-	TRBV12-3/TRBV12-4	TRBJ1-2	CAISIRAPRGYTF	TGTGCCATCTCGATTAGAGCTCCGAGAGGCTACACCTTC
-	TRBD1	TRBV30	TRBJ2-7	CAWGGQGAFNEQYF	TGTGCCTGGGGGGGGCAGGGGGCTTTCAACGAGCAGTACTTC
-	-	TRBV2	TRBJ1-5	CASSEENLGVQPQHF	TGTGCCAGCAGTGAAGAGAACCTGGGGGTTCAGCCCCAGCATTTT
-	-	TRBV3-1/TRBV3-2	TRBJ2-3	CASSQEERSDTQYF	TGTGCCAGCAGCCAAGAAGAACGGTCAGATACGCAGTATTTT
many	TRBD2	TRBV11-2	TRBJ2-3	CASSPLGSGKGDTQYF	TGTGCCAGCTCTCCGCTGGGTAGCGGGAAGGGAGATACGCAGTATTTT
-	-	TRBV6-4	TRBJ1-1	CASSDSGGREAFF	TGTGCCAGCAGTGACTCGGGGGGTAGAGAAGCTTTCTTT
-	-	TRBV7-9	TRBJ2-6	CASSSGTLLSGANVLTF	TGTGCCAGCAGCTCCGGGACTTTATTAAGTGGGGCCAACGTCCTGACTTTC
-	-	TRBV7-2	TRBJ1-5	CASSFIGQPQHF	TGTGCCAGCAGCTTTATCGGTCAGCCCCAGCATTTT
-	TRBD2	TRBV29-1	TRBJ2-3	CSVMGGSGLDTQYF	TGCAGCGTTATGGGCGGGAGTGGTCTGGATACGCAGTATTTT
few	TRBD1	TRBV7-9	TRBJ1-4	CASSLDTGAGEKLFF	TGTGCCAGCAGCTTAGATACAGGGGCAGGTGAAAAACTGTTTTTT
-	-	TRBV24-1	TRBJ2-2	CATSARYTGELFF	TGTGCCACCAGTGCACGGTACACCGGGGAGCTGTTTTTT
-	-	TRBV18	TRBJ1-3	CASSPFTDSGNTIYF	TGTGCCAGCTCACCATTCACAGACTCTGGAAACACCATATATTTT
-	-	TRBV6-9	TRBJ2-2	CASSYLNPAGELFF	TGTGCCAGCAGTTACTTGAACCCGGCCGGGGAGCTGTTTTTT
-	-	TRBV5-1	TRBJ2-3	CASRASWGDTQYF	TGCGCCAGCAGGGCCTCCTGGGGCGATACGCAGTATTTT
-	-	TRBV24-1	TRBJ1-1	CATSDLETATNTEAFF	TGTGCCACCAGTGATTTAGAGACAGCGACGAACACTGAAGCTTTCTTT
-	-	TRBV24-1	TRBJ2-3	CATQGSEADTQYF	TGTGCCACCCAGGGGAGTGAGGCAGATACGCAGTATTTT
-	TRBD1	TRBV27	TRBJ1-2	CASSLWGQGNYGYTF	TGTGCCAGCAGTTTATGGGGACAGGGGAACTATGGCTACACCTTC
-	TRBD2	TRBV11-3	TRBJ2-7	CASSPGGGFSSYEQYF	TGTGCCAGCAGCCCCGGGGGGGGCTTTAGCTCCTACGAGCAGTACTTC
-	-	TRBV30	TRBJ1-1	CAWSRSRTREAFF	TGTGCCTGGAGTCGATCTCGAACAAGAGAAGCTTTCTTT
-	-	TRBV5-8	TRBJ2-7	CASSLRSSYEQYF	TGTGCCAGCAGCTTGAGGAGCTCCTACGAGCAGTACTTC